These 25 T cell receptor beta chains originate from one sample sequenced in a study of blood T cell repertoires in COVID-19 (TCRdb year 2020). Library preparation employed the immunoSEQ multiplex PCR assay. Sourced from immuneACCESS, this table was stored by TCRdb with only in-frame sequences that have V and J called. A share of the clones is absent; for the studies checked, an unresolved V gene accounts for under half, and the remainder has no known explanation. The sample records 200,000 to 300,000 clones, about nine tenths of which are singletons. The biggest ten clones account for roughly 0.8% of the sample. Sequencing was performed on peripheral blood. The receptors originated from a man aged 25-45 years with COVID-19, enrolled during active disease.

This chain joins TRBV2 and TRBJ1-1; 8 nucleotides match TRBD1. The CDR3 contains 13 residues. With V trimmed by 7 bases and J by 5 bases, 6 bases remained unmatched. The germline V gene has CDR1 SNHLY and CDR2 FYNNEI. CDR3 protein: CASTKDRDTEAFF. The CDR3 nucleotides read TGTGCCAGCACTAAGGACAGGGATACTGAAGCTTTCTTT. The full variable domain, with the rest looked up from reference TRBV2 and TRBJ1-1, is EPEVTQTPSHQVTQMGQEVILRCVPISNHLYFYWYRQILGQKVEFLVSFYNNEISEKSEIFDDQFSVERPDGSNFTLKIRSTKLEDSAMYFCASTKDRDTEAFFGQGTRLTVV.

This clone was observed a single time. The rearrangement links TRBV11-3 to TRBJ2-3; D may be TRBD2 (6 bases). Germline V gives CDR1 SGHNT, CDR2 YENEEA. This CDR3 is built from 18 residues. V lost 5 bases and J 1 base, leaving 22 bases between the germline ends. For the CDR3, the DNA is TGTGCCAGCAGCCCAACCTACAGACTAGATCCGGGCACAGATACGCAGTATTTT. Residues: CASSPTYRLDPGTDTQYF.

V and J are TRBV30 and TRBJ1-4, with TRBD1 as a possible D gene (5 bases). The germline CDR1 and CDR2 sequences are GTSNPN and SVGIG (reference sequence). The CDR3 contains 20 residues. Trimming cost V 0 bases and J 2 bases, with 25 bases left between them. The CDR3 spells CAWSVARTRGGGITNEKLFF. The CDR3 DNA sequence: TGTGCCTGGAGTGTAGCTAGGACACGGGGCGGGGGTATTACTAATGAAAAACTGTTTTTT.

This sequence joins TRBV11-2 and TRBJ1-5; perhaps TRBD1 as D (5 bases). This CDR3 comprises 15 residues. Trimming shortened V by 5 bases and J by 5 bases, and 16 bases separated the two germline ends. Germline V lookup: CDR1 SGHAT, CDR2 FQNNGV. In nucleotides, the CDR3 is TGTGCCAGCAGCGAGATGGGGGGAGGAGATCAGCCCCAGCATTTT. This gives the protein CASSEMGGGDQPQHF.

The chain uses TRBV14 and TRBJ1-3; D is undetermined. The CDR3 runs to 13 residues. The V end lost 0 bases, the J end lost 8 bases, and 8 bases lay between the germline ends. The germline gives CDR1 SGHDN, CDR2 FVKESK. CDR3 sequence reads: CASSQDAVHTIYF. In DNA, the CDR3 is TGTGCCAGCAGCCAAGATGCAGTCCACACCATATATTTT.

The CDR3 bases are TGTGCCAGCAGTGATGGCAGGGGGCCACAAACTAACTATGGCTACACCTTC. This translates into CASSDGRGPQTNYGYTF. V usage is TRBV6-1 and J usage is TRBJ1-2, with 8 bases aligning to TRBD1. The germline CDR1 and CDR2 sequences are MNHNS and SASEGT. Trimming at V came to 3 bases and at J to 0 bases, leaving 9 bases not matched to a gene. The CDR3 extends over 17 amino acids.

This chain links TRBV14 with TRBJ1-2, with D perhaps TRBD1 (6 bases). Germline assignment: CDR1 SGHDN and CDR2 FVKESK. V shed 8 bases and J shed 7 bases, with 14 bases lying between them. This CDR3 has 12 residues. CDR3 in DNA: TGTGCCAGCGCTCACAGGGAGGGTGGCTACACCTTC. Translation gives CASAHREGGYTF.

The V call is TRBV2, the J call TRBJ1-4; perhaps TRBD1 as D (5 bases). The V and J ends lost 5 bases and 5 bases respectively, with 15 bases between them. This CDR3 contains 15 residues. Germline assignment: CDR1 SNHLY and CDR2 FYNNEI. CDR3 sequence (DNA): TGTGCCAGCAGTAAAGAAGGGGTTATAAATGAAAAACTGTTTTTT. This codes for CASSKEGVINEKLFF.

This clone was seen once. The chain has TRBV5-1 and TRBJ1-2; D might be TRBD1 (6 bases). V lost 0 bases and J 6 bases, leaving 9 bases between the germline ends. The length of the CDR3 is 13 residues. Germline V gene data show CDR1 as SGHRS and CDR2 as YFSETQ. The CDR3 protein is CASSLGGGDGYTF. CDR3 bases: TGCGCCAGCAGCTTGGGCGGGGGCGATGGCTACACCTTC.

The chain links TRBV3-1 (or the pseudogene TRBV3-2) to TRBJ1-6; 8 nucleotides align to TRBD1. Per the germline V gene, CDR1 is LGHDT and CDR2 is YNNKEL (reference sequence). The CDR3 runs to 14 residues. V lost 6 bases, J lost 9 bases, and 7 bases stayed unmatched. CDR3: CASRTTGVVSPLHF. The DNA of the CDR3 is TGTGCCAGCAGGACGACAGGGGTCGTTTCACCCCTCCACTTT.

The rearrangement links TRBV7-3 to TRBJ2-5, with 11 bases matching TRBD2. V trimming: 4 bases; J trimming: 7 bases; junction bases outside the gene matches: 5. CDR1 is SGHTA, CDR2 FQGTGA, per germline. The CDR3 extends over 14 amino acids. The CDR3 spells CASSSSGGPGTQYF. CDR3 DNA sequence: TGTGCCAGCAGCTCTAGCGGGGGGCCGGGGACCCAGTACTTC.

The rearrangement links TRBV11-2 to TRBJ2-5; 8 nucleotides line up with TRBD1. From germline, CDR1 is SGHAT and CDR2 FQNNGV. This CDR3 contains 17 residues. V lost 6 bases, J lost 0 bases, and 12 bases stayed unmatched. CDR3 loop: CASRPFLQGVDQETQYF. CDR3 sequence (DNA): TGTGCCAGCAGACCCTTCCTACAGGGGGTTGACCAAGAGACCCAGTACTTC.

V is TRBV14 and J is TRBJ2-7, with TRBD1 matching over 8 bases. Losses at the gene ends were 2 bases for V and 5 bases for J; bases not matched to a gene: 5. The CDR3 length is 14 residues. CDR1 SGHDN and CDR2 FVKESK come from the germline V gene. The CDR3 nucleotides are TGTGCCAGCAGCCAACAGGGGGCCGGGGACGAGCAGTACTTC. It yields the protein CASSQQGAGDEQYF.

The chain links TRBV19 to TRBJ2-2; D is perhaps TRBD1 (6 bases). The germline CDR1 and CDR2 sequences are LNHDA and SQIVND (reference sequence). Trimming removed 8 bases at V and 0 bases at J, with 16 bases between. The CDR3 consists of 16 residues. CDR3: CASSRGSAANTGELFF. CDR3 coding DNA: TGTGCCAGTTCCAGGGGCAGTGCCGCGAACACCGGGGAGCTGTTTTTT.

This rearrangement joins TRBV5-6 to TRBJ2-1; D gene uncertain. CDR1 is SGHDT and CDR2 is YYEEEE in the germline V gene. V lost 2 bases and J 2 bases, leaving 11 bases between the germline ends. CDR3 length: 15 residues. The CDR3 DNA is TGTGCCAGCAGCTTCCAACAGCCCGCCTACAATGAGCAGTTCTTC. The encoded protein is CASSFQQPAYNEQFF. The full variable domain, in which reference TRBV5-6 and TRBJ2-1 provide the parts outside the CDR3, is DAGVTQSPTHLIKTRGQQVTLRCSPKSGHDTVSWYQQALGQGPQFIFQYYEEEERQRGNFPDRFSGHQFPNYSSELNVNALLLGDSALYLCASSFQQPAYNEQFFGPGTRLTVL.

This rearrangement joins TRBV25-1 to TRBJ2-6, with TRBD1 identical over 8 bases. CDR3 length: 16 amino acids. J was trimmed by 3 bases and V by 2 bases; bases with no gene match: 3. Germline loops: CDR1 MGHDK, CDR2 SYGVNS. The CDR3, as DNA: TGTGCCAGCAGTGAAGACAGGGGAGATGGGGCCAACGTCCTGACTTTC. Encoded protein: CASSEDRGDGANVLTF.

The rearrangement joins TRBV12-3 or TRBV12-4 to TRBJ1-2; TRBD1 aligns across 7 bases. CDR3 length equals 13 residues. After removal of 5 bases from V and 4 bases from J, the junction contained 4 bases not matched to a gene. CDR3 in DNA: TGTGCCAGCAGTCCAGGGGGTTTCTATGGCTACACCTTC. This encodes CASSPGGFYGYTF.

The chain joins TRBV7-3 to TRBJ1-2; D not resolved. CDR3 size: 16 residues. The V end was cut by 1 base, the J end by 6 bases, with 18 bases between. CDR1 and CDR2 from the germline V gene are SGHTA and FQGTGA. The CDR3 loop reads CASSLNGPLSSHGYTF. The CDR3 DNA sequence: TGTGCCAGCAGCTTAAATGGGCCACTCTCGTCCCATGGCTACACCTTC. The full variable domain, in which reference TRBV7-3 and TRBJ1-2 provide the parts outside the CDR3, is GAGVSQTPSNKVTEKGKYVELRCDPISGHTALYWYRQSLGQGPEFLIYFQGTGAADDSGLPNDRFFAVRPEGSVSTLKIQRTERGDSAVYLCASSLNGPLSSHGYTFGSGTRLTVV.

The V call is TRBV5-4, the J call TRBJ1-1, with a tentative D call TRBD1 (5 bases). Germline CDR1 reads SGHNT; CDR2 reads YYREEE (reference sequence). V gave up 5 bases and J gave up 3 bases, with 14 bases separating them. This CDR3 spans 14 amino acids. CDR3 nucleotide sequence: TGTGCCAGCAGGAATCAGGGCCGGGACACTGAAGCTTTCTTT. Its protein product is CASRNQGRDTEAFF.

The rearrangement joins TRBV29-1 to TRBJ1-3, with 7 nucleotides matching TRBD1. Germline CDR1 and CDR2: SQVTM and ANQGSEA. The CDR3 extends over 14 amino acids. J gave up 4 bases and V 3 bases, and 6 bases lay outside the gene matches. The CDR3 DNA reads TGCAGCGTTGATTCCGGGACAGCCGGAAACACCATATATTTT. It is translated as CSVDSGTAGNTIYF.

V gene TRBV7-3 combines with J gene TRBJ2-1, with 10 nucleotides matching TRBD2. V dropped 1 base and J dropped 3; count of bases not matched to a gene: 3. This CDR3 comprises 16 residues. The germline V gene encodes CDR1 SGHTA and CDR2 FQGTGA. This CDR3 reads CASSLMSSGGYNEQFF. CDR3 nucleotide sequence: TGTGCCAGCAGCTTAATGTCTAGCGGGGGCTACAATGAGCAGTTCTTC.

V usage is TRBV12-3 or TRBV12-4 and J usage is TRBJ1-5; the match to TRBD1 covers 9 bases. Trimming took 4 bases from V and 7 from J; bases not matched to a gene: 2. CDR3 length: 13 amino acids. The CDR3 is CASSSGQGQPQHF. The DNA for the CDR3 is TGTGCCAGCAGTTCCGGACAGGGGCAGCCCCAGCATTTT.

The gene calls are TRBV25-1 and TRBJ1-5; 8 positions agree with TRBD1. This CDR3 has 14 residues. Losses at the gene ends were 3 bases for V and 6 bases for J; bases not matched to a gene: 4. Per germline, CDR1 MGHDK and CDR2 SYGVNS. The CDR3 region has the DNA TGTGCCAGCAGTGATCCGACAGGGGTTCAGCCCCAGCATTTT. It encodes CASSDPTGVQPQHF.

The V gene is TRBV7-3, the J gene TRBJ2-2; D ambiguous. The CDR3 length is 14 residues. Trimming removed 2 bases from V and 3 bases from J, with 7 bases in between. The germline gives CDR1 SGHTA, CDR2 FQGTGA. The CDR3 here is CASSLFKHTGELFF. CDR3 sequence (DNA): TGTGCCAGCAGCTTATTTAAGCACACCGGGGAGCTGTTTTTT.

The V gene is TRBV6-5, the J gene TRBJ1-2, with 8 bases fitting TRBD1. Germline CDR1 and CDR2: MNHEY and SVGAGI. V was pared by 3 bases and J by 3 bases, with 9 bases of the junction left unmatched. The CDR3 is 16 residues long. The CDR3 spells CASSYYYTGGHYGYTF. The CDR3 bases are TGTGCCAGCAGTTATTACTACACAGGGGGTCACTATGGCTACACCTTC.